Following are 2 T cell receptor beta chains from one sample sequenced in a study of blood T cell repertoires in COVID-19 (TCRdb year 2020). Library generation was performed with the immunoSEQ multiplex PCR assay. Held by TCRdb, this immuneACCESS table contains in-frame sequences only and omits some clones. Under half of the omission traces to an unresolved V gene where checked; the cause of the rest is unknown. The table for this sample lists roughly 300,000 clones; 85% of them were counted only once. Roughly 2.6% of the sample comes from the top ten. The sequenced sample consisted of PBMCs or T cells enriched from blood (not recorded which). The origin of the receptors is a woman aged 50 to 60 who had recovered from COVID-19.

The CDR3 DNA is TGTGCCAGCAGCTTGGCGGCAGGGGTATCGAGGACCCAGTACTTC. Translating gives CASSLAAGVSRTQYF. This chain joins TRBV5-5 and TRBJ2-5; perhaps TRBD1 as D (6 bases). Trimming shortened V by 0 bases and J by 7 bases, and 16 bases separated the two germline ends. Germline CDR1 SGHKS, CDR2 YYEKEE (reference sequence). This CDR3 has 15 amino acids. The complete variable domain, with remaining parts taken from reference TRBV5-5 and TRBJ2-5, reads DAGVTQSPTHLIKTRGQQVTLRCSPISGHKSVSWYQQVLGQGPQFIFQYYEKEERGRGNFPDRFSARQFPNYSSELNVNALLLGDSALYLCASSLAAGVSRTQYFGPGTRLLVL.

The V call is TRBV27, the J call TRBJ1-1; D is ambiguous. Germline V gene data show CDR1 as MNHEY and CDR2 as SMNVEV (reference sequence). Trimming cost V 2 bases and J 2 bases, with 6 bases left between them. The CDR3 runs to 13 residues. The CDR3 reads CASSLLLNTEAFF. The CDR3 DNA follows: TGTGCCAGCAGTTTACTCCTCAACACTGAAGCTTTCTTT.